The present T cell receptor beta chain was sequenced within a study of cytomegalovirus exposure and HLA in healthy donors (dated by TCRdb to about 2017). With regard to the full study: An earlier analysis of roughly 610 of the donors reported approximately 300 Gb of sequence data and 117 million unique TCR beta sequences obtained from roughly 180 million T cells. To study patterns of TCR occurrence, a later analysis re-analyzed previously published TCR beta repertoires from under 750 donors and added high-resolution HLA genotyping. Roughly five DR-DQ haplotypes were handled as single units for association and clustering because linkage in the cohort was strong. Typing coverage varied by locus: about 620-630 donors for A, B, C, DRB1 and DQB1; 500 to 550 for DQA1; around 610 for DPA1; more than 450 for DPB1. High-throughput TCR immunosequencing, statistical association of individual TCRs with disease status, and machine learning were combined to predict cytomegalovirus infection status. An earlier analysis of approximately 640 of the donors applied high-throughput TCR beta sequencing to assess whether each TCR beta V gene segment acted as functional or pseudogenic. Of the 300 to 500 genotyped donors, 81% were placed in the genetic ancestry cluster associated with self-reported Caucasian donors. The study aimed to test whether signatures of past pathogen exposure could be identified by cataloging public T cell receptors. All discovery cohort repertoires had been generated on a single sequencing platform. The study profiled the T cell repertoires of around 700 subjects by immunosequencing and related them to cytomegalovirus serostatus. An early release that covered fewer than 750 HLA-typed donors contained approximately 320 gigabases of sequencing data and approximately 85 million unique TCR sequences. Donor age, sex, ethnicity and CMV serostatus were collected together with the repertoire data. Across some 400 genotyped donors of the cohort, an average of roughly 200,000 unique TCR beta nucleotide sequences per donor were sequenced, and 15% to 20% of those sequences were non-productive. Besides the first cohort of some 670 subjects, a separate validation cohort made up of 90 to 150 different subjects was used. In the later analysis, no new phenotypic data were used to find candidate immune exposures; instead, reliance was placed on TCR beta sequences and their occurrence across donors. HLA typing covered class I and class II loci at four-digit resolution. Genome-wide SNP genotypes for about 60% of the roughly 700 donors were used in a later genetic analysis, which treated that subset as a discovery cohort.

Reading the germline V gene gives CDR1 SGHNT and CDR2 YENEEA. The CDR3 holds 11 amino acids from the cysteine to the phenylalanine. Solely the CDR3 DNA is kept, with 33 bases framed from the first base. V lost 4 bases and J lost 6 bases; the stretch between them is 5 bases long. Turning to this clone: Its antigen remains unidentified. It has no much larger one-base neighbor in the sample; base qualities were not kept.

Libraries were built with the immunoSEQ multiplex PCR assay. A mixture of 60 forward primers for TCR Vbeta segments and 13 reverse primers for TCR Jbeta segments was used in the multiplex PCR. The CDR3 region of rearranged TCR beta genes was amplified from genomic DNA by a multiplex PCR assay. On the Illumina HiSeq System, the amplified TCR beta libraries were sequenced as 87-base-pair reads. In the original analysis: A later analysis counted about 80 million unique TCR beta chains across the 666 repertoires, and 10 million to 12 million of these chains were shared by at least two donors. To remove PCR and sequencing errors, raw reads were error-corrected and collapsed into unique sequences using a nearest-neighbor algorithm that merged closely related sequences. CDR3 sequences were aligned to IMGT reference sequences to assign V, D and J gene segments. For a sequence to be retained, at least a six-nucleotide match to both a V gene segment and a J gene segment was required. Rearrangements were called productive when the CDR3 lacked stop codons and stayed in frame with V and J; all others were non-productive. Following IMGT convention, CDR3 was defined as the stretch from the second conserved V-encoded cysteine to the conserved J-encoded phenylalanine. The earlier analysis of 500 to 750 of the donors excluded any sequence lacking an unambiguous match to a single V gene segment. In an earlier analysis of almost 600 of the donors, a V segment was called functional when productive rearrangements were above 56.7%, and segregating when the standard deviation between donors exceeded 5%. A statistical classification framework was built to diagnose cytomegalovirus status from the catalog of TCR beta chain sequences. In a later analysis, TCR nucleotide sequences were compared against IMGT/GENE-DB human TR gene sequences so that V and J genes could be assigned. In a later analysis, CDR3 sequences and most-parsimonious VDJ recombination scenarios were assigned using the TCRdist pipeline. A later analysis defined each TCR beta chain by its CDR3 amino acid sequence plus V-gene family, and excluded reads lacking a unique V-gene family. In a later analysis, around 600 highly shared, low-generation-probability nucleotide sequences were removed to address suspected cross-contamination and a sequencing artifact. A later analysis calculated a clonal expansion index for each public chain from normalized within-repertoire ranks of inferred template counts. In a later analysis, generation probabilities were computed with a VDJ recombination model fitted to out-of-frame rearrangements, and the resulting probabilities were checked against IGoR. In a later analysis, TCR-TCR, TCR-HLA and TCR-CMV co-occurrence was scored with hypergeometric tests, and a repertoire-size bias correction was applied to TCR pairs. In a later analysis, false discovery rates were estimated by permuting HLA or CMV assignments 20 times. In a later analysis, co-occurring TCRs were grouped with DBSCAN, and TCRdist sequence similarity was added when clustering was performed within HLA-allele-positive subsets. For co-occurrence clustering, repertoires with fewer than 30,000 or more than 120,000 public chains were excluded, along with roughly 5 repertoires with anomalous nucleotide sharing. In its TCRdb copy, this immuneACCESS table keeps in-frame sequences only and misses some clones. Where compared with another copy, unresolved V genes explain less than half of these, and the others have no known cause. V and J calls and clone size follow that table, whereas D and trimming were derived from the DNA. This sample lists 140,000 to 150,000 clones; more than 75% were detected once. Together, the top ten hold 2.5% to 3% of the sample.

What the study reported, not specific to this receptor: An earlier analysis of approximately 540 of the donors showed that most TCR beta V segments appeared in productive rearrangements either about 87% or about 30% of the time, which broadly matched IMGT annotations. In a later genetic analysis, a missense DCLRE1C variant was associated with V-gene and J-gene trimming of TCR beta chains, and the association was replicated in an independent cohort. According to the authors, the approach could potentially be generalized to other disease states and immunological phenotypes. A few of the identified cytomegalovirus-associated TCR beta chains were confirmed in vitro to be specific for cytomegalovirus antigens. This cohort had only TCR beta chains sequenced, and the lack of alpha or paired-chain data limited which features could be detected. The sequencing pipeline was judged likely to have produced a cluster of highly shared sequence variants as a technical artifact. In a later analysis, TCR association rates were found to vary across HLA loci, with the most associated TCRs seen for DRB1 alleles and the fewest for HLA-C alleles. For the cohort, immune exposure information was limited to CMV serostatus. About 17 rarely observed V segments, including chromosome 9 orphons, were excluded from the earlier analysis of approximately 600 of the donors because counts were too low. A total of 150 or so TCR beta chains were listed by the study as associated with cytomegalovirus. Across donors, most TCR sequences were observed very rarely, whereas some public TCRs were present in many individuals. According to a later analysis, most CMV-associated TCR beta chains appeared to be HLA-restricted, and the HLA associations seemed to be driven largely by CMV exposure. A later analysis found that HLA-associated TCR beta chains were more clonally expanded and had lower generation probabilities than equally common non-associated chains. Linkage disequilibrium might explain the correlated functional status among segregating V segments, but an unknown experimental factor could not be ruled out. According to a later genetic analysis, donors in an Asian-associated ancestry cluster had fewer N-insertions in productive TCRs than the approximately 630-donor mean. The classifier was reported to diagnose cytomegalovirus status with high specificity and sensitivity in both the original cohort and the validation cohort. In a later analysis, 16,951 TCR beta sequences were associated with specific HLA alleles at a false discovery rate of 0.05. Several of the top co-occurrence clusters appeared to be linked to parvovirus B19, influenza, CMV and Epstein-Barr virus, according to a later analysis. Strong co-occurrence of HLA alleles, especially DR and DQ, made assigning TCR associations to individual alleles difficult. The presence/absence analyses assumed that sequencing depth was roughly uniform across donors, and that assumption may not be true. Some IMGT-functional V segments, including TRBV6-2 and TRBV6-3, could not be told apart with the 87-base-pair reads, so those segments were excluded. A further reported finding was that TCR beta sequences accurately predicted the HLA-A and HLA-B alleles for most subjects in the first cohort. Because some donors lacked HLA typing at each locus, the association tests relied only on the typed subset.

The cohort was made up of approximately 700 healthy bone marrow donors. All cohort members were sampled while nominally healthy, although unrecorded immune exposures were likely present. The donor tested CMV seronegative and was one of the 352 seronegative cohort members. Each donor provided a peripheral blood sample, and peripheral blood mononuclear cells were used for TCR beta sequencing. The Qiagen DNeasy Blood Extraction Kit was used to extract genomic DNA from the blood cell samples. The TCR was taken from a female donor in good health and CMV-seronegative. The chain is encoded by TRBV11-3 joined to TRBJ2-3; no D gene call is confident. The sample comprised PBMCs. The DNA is TGTGCCAGCAGCTCTGGCGATACGCAGTATTTT. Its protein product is CASSSGDTQYF.